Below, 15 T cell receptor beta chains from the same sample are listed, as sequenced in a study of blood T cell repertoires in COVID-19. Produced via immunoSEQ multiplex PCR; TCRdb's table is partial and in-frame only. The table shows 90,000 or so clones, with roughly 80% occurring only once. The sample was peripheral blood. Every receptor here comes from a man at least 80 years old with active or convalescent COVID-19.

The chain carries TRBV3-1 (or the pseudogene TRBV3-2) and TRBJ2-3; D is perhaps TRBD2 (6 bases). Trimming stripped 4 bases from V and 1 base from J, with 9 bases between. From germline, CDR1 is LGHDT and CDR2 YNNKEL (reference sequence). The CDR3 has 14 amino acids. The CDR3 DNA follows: TGTGCCAGCAGCCTCCAGCGGGGCACAGATACGCAGTATTTT. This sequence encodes CASSLQRGTDTQYF.

The CDR3 bases are TGTGCCAGCGACAGGGGGCTGACTGAAGCTTTCTTT. It is translated as CASDRGLTEAFF. The genes are TRBV7-9 and TRBJ1-1; 10 nucleotides agree with TRBD1. CDR1 and CDR2 (germline): SEHNR, FQNEAQ (reference sequence). The V gene end was trimmed by 8 bases and the J gene end by 5 bases; junction bases not matched to a gene: 2. The CDR3 extends over 12 amino acids.

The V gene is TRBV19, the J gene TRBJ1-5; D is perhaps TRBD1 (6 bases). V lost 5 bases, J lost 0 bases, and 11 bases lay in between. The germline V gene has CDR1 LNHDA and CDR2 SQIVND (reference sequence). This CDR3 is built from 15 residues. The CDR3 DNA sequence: TGTGCCAGTAGTCGTGGGACATATAGCAATCAGCCCCAGCATTTT. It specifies CASSRGTYSNQPQHF.

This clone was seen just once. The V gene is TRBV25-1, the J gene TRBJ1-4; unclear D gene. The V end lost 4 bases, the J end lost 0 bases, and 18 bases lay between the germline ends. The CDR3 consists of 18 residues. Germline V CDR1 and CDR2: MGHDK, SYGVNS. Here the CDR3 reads CASSGLSKEATTNEKLFF. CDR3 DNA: TGTGCCAGCAGTGGCCTTTCGAAGGAGGCCACAACTAATGAAAAACTGTTTTTT.

CDR3 sequence: CASSLQAGGNTEAFF. The CDR3 DNA follows: TGTGCCAGCAGCTTGCAGGCGGGAGGGAACACTGAAGCTTTCTTT. The rearrangement links TRBV7-6 to TRBJ1-1; D is uncertain. Germline values: CDR1 SGHVS, CDR2 FNYEAQ. This CDR3 is 15 amino acids long. The V gene lost 3 bases and the J gene lost 1 base, with 12 bases spanning the gap.

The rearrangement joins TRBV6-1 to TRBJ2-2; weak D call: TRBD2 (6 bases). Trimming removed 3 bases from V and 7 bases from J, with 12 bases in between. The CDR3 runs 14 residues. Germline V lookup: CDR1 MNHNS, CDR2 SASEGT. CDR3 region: CASSDGGVGGELFF. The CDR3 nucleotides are TGTGCCAGCAGTGACGGCGGGGTCGGCGGGGAGCTGTTTTTT.

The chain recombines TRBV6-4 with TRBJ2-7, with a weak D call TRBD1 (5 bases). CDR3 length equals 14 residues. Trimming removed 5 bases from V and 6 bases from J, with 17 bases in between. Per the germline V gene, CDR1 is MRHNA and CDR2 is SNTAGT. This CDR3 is CASSINTGSLEQYF. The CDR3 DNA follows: TGTGCCAGCAGTATAAATACAGGCTCCCTCGAGCAGTACTTC.

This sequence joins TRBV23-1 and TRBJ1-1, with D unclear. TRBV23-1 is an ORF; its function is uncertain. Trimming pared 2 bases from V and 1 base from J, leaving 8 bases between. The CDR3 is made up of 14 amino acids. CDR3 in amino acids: CASSQRTKNTEAFF. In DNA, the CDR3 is TGCGCCAGCAGTCAACGCACAAAGAACACTGAAGCTTTCTTT.

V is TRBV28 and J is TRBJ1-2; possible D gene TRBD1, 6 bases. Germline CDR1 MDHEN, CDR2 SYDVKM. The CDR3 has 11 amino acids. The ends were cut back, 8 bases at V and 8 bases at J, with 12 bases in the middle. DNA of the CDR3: TGTGCCAGCCACCTACAGGGCGGCTACACCTTC. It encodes CASHLQGGYTF.

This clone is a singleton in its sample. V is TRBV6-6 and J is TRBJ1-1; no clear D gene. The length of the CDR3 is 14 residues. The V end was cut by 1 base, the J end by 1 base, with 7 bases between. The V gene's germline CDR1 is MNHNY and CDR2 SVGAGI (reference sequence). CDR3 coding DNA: TGTGCCAGCAGTTACTTTAGCCAGAACACTGAAGCTTTCTTT. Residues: CASSYFSQNTEAFF.

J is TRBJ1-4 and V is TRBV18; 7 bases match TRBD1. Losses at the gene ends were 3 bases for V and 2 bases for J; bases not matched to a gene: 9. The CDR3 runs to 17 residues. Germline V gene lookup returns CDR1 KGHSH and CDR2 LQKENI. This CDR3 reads CASSPDRPRWTNEKLFF. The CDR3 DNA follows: TGTGCCAGCTCACCGGACAGGCCGAGGTGGACTAATGAAAAACTGTTTTTT.

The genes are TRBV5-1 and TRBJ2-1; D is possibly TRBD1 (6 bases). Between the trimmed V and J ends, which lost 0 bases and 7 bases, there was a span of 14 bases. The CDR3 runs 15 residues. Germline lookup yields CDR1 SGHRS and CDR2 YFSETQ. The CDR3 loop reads CASSLVQGPANEQFF. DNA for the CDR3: TGCGCCAGCAGCTTGGTCCAGGGGCCAGCGAATGAGCAGTTCTTC.

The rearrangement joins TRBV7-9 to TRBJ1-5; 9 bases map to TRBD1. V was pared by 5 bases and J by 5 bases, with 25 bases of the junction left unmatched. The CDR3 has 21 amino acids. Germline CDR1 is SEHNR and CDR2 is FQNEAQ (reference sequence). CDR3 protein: CASSKGGTGLSIGNEDQPQHF. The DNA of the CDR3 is TGTGCCAGCAGCAAAGGGGGGACAGGGTTGTCCATAGGGAACGAAGATCAGCCCCAGCATTTT.

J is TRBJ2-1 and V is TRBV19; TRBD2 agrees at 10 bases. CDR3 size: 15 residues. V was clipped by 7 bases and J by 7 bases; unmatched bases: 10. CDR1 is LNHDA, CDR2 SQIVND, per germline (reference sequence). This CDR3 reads CASTLRAGGPNEQFF. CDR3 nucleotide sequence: TGTGCCAGTACCCTCCGAGCGGGGGGGCCTAATGAGCAGTTCTTC.

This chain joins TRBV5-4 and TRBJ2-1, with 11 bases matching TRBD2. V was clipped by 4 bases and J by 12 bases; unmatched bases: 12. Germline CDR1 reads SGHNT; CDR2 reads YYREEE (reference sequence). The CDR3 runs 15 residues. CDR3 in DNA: TGTGCCAGCAGCCCACGGACTAGCGGGCCCGGGTGGCAGTTCTTC. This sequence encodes CASSPRTSGPGWQFF.